Here is one T cell receptor beta chain with its context. This entry belongs to a study of blood T cell repertoires in COVID-19. Study-wide context: The cDNA or gDNA used as material had been derived from T cells, B-cell-depleted T cells, or PBMCs.

Methods used by the authors: Amplification of reference gene primers provided the estimated nucleated cell counts. TCRdb's table, derived via immunoSEQ multiplex PCR, lists solely in-frame clones and lacks some. From that table come the V and J calls and clone size; the DNA was used to work out D and trimming. This repertoire shows tens of thousands of clones, approximately 86% found once; its top ten account for 4.8%. This clonotype originated in a woman aged 80 or over with acute or convalescent COVID-19. The sequenced material came from peripheral blood.

CDR3 in amino acids: CASSPRREISYEQYF. In DNA form, the CDR3 reads TGTGCCAGCAGCCCCCGCCGGGAGATTTCGTACGAGCAGTACTTC. The chain is built from TRBV7-2 and TRBJ2-7; perhaps TRBD2 as D (6 bases). Germline CDR1 SGHTA, CDR2 FQGNSA. The CDR3 spans 15 residues. Between the trimmed V and J ends, which lost 5 bases and 4 bases, there was a span of 18 bases.